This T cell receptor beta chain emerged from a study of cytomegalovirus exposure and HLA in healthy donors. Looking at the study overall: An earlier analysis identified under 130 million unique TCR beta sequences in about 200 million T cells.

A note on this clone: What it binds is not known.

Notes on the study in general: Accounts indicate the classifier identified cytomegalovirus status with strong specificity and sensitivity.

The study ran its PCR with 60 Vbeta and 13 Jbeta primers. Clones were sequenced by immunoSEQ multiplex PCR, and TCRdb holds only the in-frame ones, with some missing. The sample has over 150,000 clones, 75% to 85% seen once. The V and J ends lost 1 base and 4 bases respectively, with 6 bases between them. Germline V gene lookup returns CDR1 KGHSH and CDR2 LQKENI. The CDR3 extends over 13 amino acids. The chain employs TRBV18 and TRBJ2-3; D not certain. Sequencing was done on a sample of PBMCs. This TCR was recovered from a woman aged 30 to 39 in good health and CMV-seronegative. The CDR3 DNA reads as TGTGCCAGCTCACCACAAGAGGCAGATACGCAGTATTTT. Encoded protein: CASSPQEADTQYF. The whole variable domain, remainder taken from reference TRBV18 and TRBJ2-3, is NAGVMQNPRHLVRRRGQEARLRCSPMKGHSHVYWYRQLPEEGLKFMVYLQKENIIDESGMPKERFSAEFPKEGPSILRIQQVVRGDSAAYFCASSPQEADTQYFGPGTRLTVL.